The rows below give T cell receptor beta chains drawn from one sample of a study of siplizumab effects on memory and regulatory T cells. Libraries were prepared by immunoSEQ multiplex PCR; TCRdb keeps only in-frame clonotypes and omits some of them. This table holds under 100,000 clones, roughly 89% found once. The specimen sequenced was Tregs sorted from blood. The receptors derive from a human donor in good health. CDR3s leave out the opening cysteine and the closing phenylalanine or tryptophan.

V gene: TRBV5-5; CDR3 protein: ASSPGTGVGSGELF
V gene: TRBV11-2; CDR3 protein: ASSRITRDPYGYT
V gene: TRBV28; CDR3 protein: ASSLGLVGFQETQY
V gene: TRBV19; CDR3 protein: ASYTGYGYT
V gene: TRBV5-1; CDR3 protein: ASSLGHNNSPLH
V gene: TRBV5-4; CDR3 protein: ASSSGQGASSETQY
V gene: TRBV11-2; CDR3 protein: ASSSQGENEQF
V gene: TRBV9; CDR3 protein: ASSIGVTGANVLT
V gene: TRBV6-5; CDR3 protein: ASREGGTGELF
V gene: TRBV29-1; CDR3 protein: SVYRNTEAF
V gene: TRBV4-1; CDR3 protein: ASSDRDMSGYT
V gene: TRBV5-6; CDR3 protein: ASSLAKGTGLTNEKLF
V gene: TRBV18; CDR3 protein: ASSQDRGGVSPLH
V gene: TRBV7-2; CDR3 protein: ASSLTGVGNYQPQH
V gene: TRBV7-3; CDR3 protein: ASSLNGGLGEKLF
V gene: TRBV6-1; CDR3 protein: ASTLDSPNQPQH
V gene: TRBV7-6; CDR3 protein: ASSLNPRLVANTGELF
V gene: TRBV18; CDR3 protein: ASSPAGRITDTQY
V gene: TRBV9; CDR3 protein: ASSAFKTGDTGEQF
V gene: TRBV19; CDR3 protein: ASRTGTGGNQPQH
V gene: TRBV5-1; CDR3 protein: ASRADSYGYT
V gene: TRBV18; CDR3 protein: ASSPLTGLNTEAF
V gene: TRBV5-4; CDR3 protein: ASSLLTVINTEAF